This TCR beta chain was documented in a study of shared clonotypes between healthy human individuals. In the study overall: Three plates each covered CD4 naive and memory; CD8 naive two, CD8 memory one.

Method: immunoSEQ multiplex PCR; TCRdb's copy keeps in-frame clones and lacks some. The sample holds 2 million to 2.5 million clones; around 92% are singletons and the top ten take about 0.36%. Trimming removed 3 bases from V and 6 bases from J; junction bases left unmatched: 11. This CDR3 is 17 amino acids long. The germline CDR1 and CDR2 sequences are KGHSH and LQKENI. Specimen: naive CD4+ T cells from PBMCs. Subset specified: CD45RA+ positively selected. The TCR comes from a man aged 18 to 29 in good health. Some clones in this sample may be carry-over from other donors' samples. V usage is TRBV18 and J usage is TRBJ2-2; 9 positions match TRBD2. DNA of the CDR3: TGTGCCAGCTCACCTCTAGCGGGAACCCCAGGGGCCGGGGAGCTGTTTTTT. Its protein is CASSPLAGTPGAGELFF.